Shown below are 3 T cell receptor beta chains from a single sample sequenced in a study of cytomegalovirus exposure and HLA in healthy donors. PCR primers comprised 60 Vbeta and 13 Jbeta primers. TCRdb keeps only in-frame clones here, not all; method: immunoSEQ multiplex PCR. The table includes some 110,000 clones, roughly 70% detected once. The specimen sequenced was PBMCs. The receptors here all came from a woman aged 18 to 35 in good health and CMV-seronegative.

The J gene is TRBJ2-5, the V gene TRBV6-5; D might be TRBD1 (6 bases). The V end was cut by 0 bases, the J end by 5 bases, with 10 bases between. The CDR3 length is 14 residues. Looked up from germline, CDR1 is MNHEY and CDR2 is SVGAGI. The chain's CDR3 is CASSYSRQAETQYF. The CDR3, as DNA: TGTGCCAGCAGTTACTCCCGACAGGCGGAGACCCAGTACTTC.

Of note for this clone: The identical CDR3 is also encoded by other nucleotide sequences in the sample. V is TRBV20-1 and J is TRBJ1-1; a possible D gene is TRBD1 (5 bases). V was trimmed by 6 bases and J by 3 bases, leaving 8 bases between them. The CDR3 totals 11 residues. CDR1 DFQATT and CDR2 SNEGSKA come from the germline V gene (reference sequence). The CDR3 loop reads CSAGGDTEAFF. The CDR3 bases are TGCAGTGCCGGGGGGGACACTGAAGCTTTCTTT.

CDR3 protein: CASSQGATRGSITEAFF. CDR3 DNA sequence: TGCGCCAGCAGCCAAGGGGCTACCAGGGGGTCTATCACTGAAGCTTTCTTT. The V call is TRBV4-1, the J call TRBJ1-1; 7 positions agree with TRBD1. Germline-derived CDR1 and CDR2 are MGHRA and YSYEKL. This CDR3 has 17 residues. With 1 base clipped from V and 4 bases from J, the junction kept 12 bases outside the gene matches.